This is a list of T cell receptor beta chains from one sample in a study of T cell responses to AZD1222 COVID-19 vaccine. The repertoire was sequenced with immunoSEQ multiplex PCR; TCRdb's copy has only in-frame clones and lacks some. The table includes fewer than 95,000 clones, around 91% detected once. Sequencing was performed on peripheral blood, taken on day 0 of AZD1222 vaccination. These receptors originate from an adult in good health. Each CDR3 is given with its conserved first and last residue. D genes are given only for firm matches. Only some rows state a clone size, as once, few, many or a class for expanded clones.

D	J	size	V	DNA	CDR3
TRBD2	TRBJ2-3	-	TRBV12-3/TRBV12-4	TGTGCCAGCAGTTTAACTAGCGGGAGCACGCAGTATTTT	CASSLTSGSTQYF
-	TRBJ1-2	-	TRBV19	TGTGCCAGTAGTTTCCGGGACACCGTTCGCTACACCTTC	CASSFRDTVRYTF
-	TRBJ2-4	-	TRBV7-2	TGTGCCAGCAGCTCCAGTTGGTGGGGGGAAAACATTCAGTACTTC	CASSSSWWGENIQYF
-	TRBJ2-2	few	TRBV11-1	TGTGCCAGCAGCTCCAGAGGAGGGGGCGACACCGGGGAGCTGTTTTTT	CASSSRGGGDTGELFF
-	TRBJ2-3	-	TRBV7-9	TGTGCCAGCAGTCAACAGCTTGATACGCAGTATTTT	CASSQQLDTQYF
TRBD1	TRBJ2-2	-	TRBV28	TGTGCCAGCATCATAGAGACAGGGGGGGAGATCGGGGAGCTGTTTTTT	CASIIETGGEIGELFF
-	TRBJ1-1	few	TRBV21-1	TGTGCCAGTAATTCCCCCAGGGCGAGTCCGGGCACTGAAGCTTTCTTT	CASNSPRASPGTEAFF
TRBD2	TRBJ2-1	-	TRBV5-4	TGTGCCAGCAGCGCCCCTTGGACTAGCGGGAGTGAAAGTGAGCAGTTCTTC	CASSAPWTSGSESEQFF
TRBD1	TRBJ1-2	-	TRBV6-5	TGTGCCAGCAGTTACTCGTTGACAGGGCCTGACTATGGCTACACCTTC	CASSYSLTGPDYGYTF
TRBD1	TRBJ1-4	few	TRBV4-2	TGTGCCAGCAAACTAGGGACAGGGTTAGAAAAACTGTTTTTT	CASKLGTGLEKLFF
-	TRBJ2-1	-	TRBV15	TGTGCCACCAGCAGAGCTAATGAGCAGTTCTTC	CATSRANEQFF
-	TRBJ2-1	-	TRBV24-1	TGTGCCACCAGTGATCCCGGACGTAATGAGCAGTTCTTC	CATSDPGRNEQFF
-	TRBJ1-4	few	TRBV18	TGTGCCAGCTCACGAACTACTCCCACGGGGACTAATGAAAAACTGTTTTTT	CASSRTTPTGTNEKLFF
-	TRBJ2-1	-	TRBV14	TGTGCCAGCAGCCAAGTAGGAGGCAATGAGCAGTTCTTC	CASSQVGGNEQFF
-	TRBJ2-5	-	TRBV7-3	TGTGCCAGCAGCCCCGAACAGGGTGACCAAGAGACCCAGTACTTC	CASSPEQGDQETQYF
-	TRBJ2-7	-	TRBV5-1	TGCGCCAGCAGCTTGTTGGGGACGAGCTCCTACGAGCAGTACTTC	CASSLLGTSSYEQYF
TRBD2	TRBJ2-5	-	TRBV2	TGTGCCAGCAGCCAAGCGGGGTGGGGCCAAGAGACCCAGTACTTC	CASSQAGWGQETQYF
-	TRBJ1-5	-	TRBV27	TGTGCCAGCAGTTTAGGGAGCATGGGCAATCAGCCCCAGCATTTT	CASSLGSMGNQPQHF
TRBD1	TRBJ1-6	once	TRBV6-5	TGTGCCAGCAGTTACCGCGACAGGGGTAATTCACCCCTCCACTTT	CASSYRDRGNSPLHF
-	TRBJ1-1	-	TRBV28	TGTGCCAGCAGCCGCTTGGTGGCAGGGGCCTTCACTGAAGCCTTCTTT	CASSRLVAGAFTEAFF
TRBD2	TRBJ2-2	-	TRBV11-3	TGTGCCAGCAGCTTAGTCAGGGGACTAGCGGGAGTAAGGACCGGGGAGCTGTTTTTT	CASSLVRGLAGVRTGELFF
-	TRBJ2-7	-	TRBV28	TGTGCCAGCAGTTTATTGGTCGGATGGCAGAAGTACGAGCAGTACTTC	CASSLLVGWQKYEQYF
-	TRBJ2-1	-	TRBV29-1	TGCAGCGTTGATAGGGGGATTTACAATGAGCAGTTCTTC	CSVDRGIYNEQFF
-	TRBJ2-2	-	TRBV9	TGTGCCAGCAGCGTAGGAGGCTCTTGGTCCGGGGAGCTGTTTTTT	CASSVGGSWSGELFF
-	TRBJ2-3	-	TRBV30	TGTGCCTGGAGTGGAGGATTAGATACGCAGTATTTT	CAWSGGLDTQYF
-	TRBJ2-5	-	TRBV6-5	TGTGCCAGCCACCGGGACTCCCAAGAGACCCAGTACTTC	CASHRDSQETQYF
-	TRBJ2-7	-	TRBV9	TGTGCCAGCAGCGTAGTCGACTACGAGCAGTACTTC	CASSVVDYEQYF
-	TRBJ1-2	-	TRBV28	-	CACASNTNYGYTF
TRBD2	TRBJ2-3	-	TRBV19	TGTGCCAGTAGTATCTGGTGGGGGGAGGGATCGGCAGATACGCAGTATTTT	CASSIWWGEGSADTQYF
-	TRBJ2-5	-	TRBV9	TGTGCCAGCAGCTCGAGTGGGGCCGGAGGGGGCCAAGAGACCCAGTACTTC	CASSSSGAGGGQETQYF
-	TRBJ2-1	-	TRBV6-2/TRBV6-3	TGTGCCAGCAGTTACTGGTTTTTCGAAACCAGCTCCTACAATGAGCAGTTCTTC	CASSYWFFETSSYNEQFF
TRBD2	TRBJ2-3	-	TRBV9	TGTGCCAGCAGCGAGCCCGCCTCTAGCGGGAGTGGTTATACGCAGTATTTT	CASSEPASSGSGYTQYF
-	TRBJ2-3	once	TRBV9	TGTGCCAGCAGCGGAAATACGCAGTATTTT	CASSGNTQYF
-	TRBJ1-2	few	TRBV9	TGTGCCAGCAGCCCCTCGGGGGATATGAACTATGGCTACACCTTC	CASSPSGDMNYGYTF
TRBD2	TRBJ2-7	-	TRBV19	TGTGCCAGTAGTATAGCCGGACTAGCGGGAGCCGAGCAGTACTTC	CASSIAGLAGAEQYF
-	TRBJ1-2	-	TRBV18	TGTGCCAGCTCACCTCCGGGGCAGAACTATGGCTACACCTTC	CASSPPGQNYGYTF
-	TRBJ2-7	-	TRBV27	TGTGCCAGCAGTTCCACCTGGGACCGCCGGATGCCCTACGAGCAGTACTTC	CASSSTWDRRMPYEQYF
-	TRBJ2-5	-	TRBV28	TGTGCCAGCAGTTTGCCCGGGGGCCTCCGGGAGACCCAGTACTTC	CASSLPGGLRETQYF
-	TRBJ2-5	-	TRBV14	TGTGCCAGCAGCCAAGAGTTGGGAGAGACCCAGTACTTC	CASSQELGETQYF
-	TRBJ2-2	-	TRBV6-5	TGTGCCAGCAGAGGGGACACCAACACCGGGGAGCTGTTTTTT	CASRGDTNTGELFF
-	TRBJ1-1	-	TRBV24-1	TGTGCCACCAGTGCATCGACGGGGACTGAAGCTTTCTTT	CATSASTGTEAFF